This paragraph covers one T cell receptor beta chain sequence. The repertoire was sequenced with immunoSEQ multiplex PCR; TCRdb's copy has only in-frame clones and lacks some. In the table there are roughly 160,000 clones, around 83% of which are singletons. Germline V gene sequence: CDR1 LGHDT, CDR2 YNNKEL (reference sequence). Germline trimming cut 1 base from V and 7 bases from J; bases unmatched to any gene: 12. The CDR3 totals 16 residues. This sample is drawn from a study of blood T cell repertoires in COVID-19. Across the study: Collection of acute and convalescent COVID-19 samples took place in the United States, Italy and Spain. PBMCs, B-cell-depleted T cells, or T cells provided the cDNA or gDNA that made up the material.

The clonotype comes from a woman in her 70s who had recovered from COVID-19. The rearrangement joins TRBV3-1 (or the pseudogene TRBV3-2) to TRBJ1-2; TRBD1 aligns across 7 bases. Sequencing was carried out using peripheral blood. The CDR3 reads CASSQAGAGGFFGYTF. The CDR3 DNA follows: TGTGCCAGCAGCCAAGCCGGAGCAGGGGGTTTTTTTGGCTACACCTTC.